The table lists the clone carrying this TCR beta chain with a count of one. The target antigen is unknown. This CDR3 spans 16 amino acids. V shed 4 bases and J 0 bases; nucleotides not matched to a gene: 7. Looked up from germline, CDR1 is SGHRS and CDR2 is YFSETQ. This specimen belongs to a study of breast tumors, draining lymph nodes, adjacent tissues. Study-level results: Tumor and nontumor repertoires were significantly more similar in luminal-like than in basal-like breast cancer. Data fit most tumor T cells coming from lymph node, expanding in tumor. That most tumor T cells come from lymph nodes remained unproven.

Breast cancer patients provided tissue from their axillary draining lymph nodes. TCRdb reprocessed the multiplex PCR reads via MiXCR and lists one record per CDR3 protein. The table records approximately 210,000 distinct CDR3 sequences, about 34% of them present only once. This receptor was identified in a female donor with breast cancer. Some clones in this sample may be carry-over from other donors' samples. The V call is TRBV5-1, the J call TRBJ2-4; 7 bases align to TRBD1. The sample was axillary lymph node tissue. CDR3 DNA sequence: TGCGCCAGCAGCGGGGACAGACCCGCAGCCAAAAACATTCAGTACTTC. Its protein product is CASSGDRPAAKNIQYF.